Presented here are 10 T cell receptor beta chains from one specimen sequenced in a study of beta chain features in type 1 diabetes. Isolated RNA was reverse transcribed in full, so expressed TCRB transcripts were sequenced. Clones were sequenced by immunoSEQ multiplex PCR, and TCRdb holds only the in-frame ones, with some missing. This table has over 700,000 clones, about a sixth appearing once. The material sequenced was naive CD4+ T cells from blood. The source of these receptors is a woman under 30 in good health.

This clone was detected a few times. The chain carries TRBV4-1 and TRBJ2-1; D is unclear. With 1 base removed from V and 0 bases from J, the gap between germline ends came to 4 bases. CDR3 length equals 14 residues. Germline V gives CDR1 MGHRA, CDR2 YSYEKL. The CDR3 region is CASSQASSYNEQFF. CDR3 DNA: TGCGCCAGCAGCCAAGCGAGCTCCTACAATGAGCAGTTCTTC.

With regard to this clone: This sample includes further DNA sequences coding for the same CDR3. The gene calls are TRBV7-2 and TRBJ2-1, with 11 bases lining up with TRBD2. This CDR3 region has 16 residues. J lost 4 bases, V lost 1 base, and 3 bases had no gene match. Looked up from germline, CDR1 is SGHTA and CDR2 is FQGNSA. In nucleotides, the CDR3 is TGTGCCAGCAGCTTAGTCGGGACTAGCGGATACAATGAGCAGTTCTTC. Encoded protein: CASSLVGTSGYNEQFF. Supplemented by reference TRBV7-2 and TRBJ2-1, the full variable domain reads GAGVSQSPSNKVTEKGKDVELRCDPISGHTALYWYRQSLGQGLEFLIYFQGNSAPDKSGLPSDRFSAERTGGSVSTLTIQRTQQEDSAVYLCASSLVGTSGYNEQFFGPGTRLTVL.

This chain joins TRBV28 and TRBJ2-7; 12 bases map to TRBD2. Germline lookup yields CDR1 MDHEN and CDR2 SYDVKM. The CDR3 is 17 residues long. V lost 5 bases and J lost 1; bases outside the gene matches: 9. The CDR3 DNA reads as TGTGCCAGCAGTCTACCTCTAGCGGGAGGGCCGTCCTACGAGCAGTACTTC. Encoded protein: CASSLPLAGGPSYEQYF.

The V call is TRBV19, the J call TRBJ2-2; D unclear. Germline V CDR1 and CDR2: LNHDA, SQIVND (reference sequence). The CDR3 contains 14 residues. V shed 4 bases and J shed 0 bases, with 6 bases lying between them. CDR3 sequence: CASSRGPNTGELFF. The CDR3 DNA is TGTGCCAGTAGTAGAGGACCGAACACCGGGGAGCTGTTTTTT.

This clone was recorded a few times. For the CDR3, the DNA is TGTGCCAGCAGCTTAAGAGGGGAAAGCTCTGGAAACACCATATATTTT. It encodes CASSLRGESSGNTIYF. The V gene is TRBV5-6, the J gene TRBJ1-3, with D maybe TRBD1 (5 bases). Germline V CDR1 and CDR2: SGHDT, YYEEEE. The CDR3 has 16 amino acids. The ends were cut back, 2 bases at V and 0 bases at J, with 12 bases in the middle.

This clone has only a few counts. The V and J genes are TRBV27 and TRBJ2-2, with D possibly being TRBD1 (6 bases). Trimming removed 2 bases from V and 7 bases from J, with 14 bases in between. The CDR3 totals 15 residues. Germline V gene sequence: CDR1 MNHEY, CDR2 SMNVEV (reference sequence). The CDR3 DNA reads as TGTGCCAGCAGTTTACATGGGGGCGCGGGCGGGGAGCTGTTTTTT. Its translation: CASSLHGGAGGELFF.

The V and J genes are TRBV5-4 and TRBJ1-3; D gene ambiguous. Germline lookup yields CDR1 SGHNT and CDR2 YYREEE (reference sequence). V was pared by 0 bases and J by 4 bases, with 8 bases between. The CDR3 sequence is 14 residues long. The CDR3 DNA sequence: TGTGCCAGCAGCTTGGAATCGTCGGGAAACACCATATATTTT. Residues: CASSLESSGNTIYF. Combining the CDR3 with reference TRBV5-4 and TRBJ1-3 gives the whole variable domain ETGVTQSPTHLIKTRGQQVTLRCSSQSGHNTVSWYQQALGQGPQFIFQYYREEENGRGNFPPRFSGLQFPNYSSELNVNALELDDSALYLCASSLESSGNTIYFGEGSWLTVV.

This rearrangement joins TRBV6-5 to TRBJ2-7; 7 bases align to TRBD2. Looked up from germline, CDR1 is MNHEY and CDR2 is SVGAGI. The CDR3 has 13 residues. The ends lost 11 bases at V and 1 base at J; junction bases unmatched: 8. For the CDR3, the DNA is TGTGCCGTCGCGGGAGAGGCTTCCTACGAGCAGTACTTC. Protein sequence: CAVAGEASYEQYF.

This clone was seen more than once but under ten times. This chain uses TRBV9 with TRBJ2-1; D is ambiguous. Germline CDR1 SGDLS, CDR2 YYNGEE. The CDR3 spans 11 residues. The V end lost 2 bases, the J end lost 9 bases, and 6 bases lay between the germline ends. The CDR3 loop is CASSVGIEQFF. As DNA, the CDR3 is TGTGCCAGCAGCGTCGGAATTGAGCAGTTCTTC.

Only a few counts were recorded for this clone. V gene TRBV9 combines with J gene TRBJ2-1; no reliable D call. Germline CDR1 reads SGDLS; CDR2 reads YYNGEE. The CDR3 is 14 residues long. The V end was cut by 5 bases, the J end by 0 bases, with 9 bases between. DNA of the CDR3: TGTGCCAGCAGTCAGGCGAACTCCTACAATGAGCAGTTCTTC. It yields the protein CASSQANSYNEQFF.